This T cell receptor beta chain was profiled in a study of blood T cell repertoires in COVID-19 (TCRdb year 2020). With regard to the full study: Samples from collaborators originated in the United States, Italy and Spain and spanned both the acute and convalescent phases of COVID-19. The prospective study material was composed of cDNA or gDNA derived from T cells, B-cell-depleted T cells, or PBMCs. Deeply sampled blood TCRbeta repertoires from subjects exposed to, actively infected with, or recovered from COVID-19 were included in the dataset. Where available, HLA class I and class II types were obtained from metadata supplied by the sample provider rather than from assay-based typing. The repertoires were released in a freely available public database intended as a resource for research on the immune response to SARS-CoV-2. Nearly every sample came with metadata listing a de-identified subject ID, COVID-19 status, age in years and sex. Samples came from the ongoing ImmuneRACE study (first 160 participants) plus 1,254 subjects from 6 global collaborators.

V was cut back by 4 bases and J by 6 bases, leaving a gap of 10 bases between them. The cysteine opens and the phenylalanine closes a CDR3 of 12 amino acids. CDR3 DNA only is kept here, 36 bases in frame from base 1. For CDR1 and CDR2, the germline V gene lists MGHDK and SYGVNS. Comment on this clone: Its binding antigen is unknown. No base quality information exists; no much larger clone differs at one position.

One collaborating source in Seattle enrolled patients during active infection and followed them longitudinally through the course of disease. The collaborating institutions used their own protocols to collect whole blood in K2EDTA tubes. For TCRbeta analysis, collaborators shipped samples as frozen whole blood, isolated PBMCs, or DNA extracted from either of those sample types. Here is what the overall study found, with its caveats: The quantity of clinical and demographic metadata differed by source and by participant and was supplied without curation.

TCRbeta CDR3 regions were amplified from genomic DNA using the immunoSEQ Assay, a bias-controlled multiplex PCR. The authors' pipeline ran thus. The number of nucleated cells in each sample was estimated from the amplification of reference gene primers within the assay. To quantify the absolute abundance of each unique TCRbeta CDR3 rearrangement, sequence reads were collapsed and filtered. For each sample, productive Simpson clonality was calculated as the square root of Simpson's diversity index across productive rearrangements. The immuneACCESS repertoire file appears here via TCRdb, limited to in-frame rearrangements. These files lack a portion of the clones; in checked studies, under half of the deficit traces to unresolved V genes, and the cause of the others is not known. V, J and clone size are those of that table, while D and trimming were read from the DNA. The sample profile shows about 300,000 clones; 75% to 90% of them were found once. The ten largest clones capture just under 6.5% of the sample.

The chain joins TRBV25-1 to TRBJ2-7; tentative D gene TRBD1, with 5 bases matching. The receptor's source is a woman in her fifties or sixties with COVID-19, enrolled during active disease. Sequencing was done on a sample of peripheral blood. The base sequence is TGTGCCAGCAGTGGAGGAAGGGGCGAGCAGTACTTC. Translated, it gives CASSGGRGEQYF.